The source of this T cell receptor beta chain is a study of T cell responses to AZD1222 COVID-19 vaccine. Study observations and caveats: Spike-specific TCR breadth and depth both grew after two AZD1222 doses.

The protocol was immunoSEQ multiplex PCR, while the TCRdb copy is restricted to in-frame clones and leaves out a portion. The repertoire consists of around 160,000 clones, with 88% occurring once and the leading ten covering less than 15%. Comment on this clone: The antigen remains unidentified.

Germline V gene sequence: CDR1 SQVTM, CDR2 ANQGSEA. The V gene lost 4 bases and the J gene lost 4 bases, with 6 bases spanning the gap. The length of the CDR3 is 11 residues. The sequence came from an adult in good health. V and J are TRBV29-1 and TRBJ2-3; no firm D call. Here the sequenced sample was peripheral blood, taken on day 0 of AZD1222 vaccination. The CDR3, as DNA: TGCAGCGTTGGAGGACCAGATACGCAGTATTTT. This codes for CSVGGPDTQYF.